This T cell receptor (beta chain) was sequenced during a study of blood T cell repertoires in COVID-19. In the study's own analysis: Cell counts per sample came from amplifying reference gene primers. The method was immunoSEQ multiplex PCR; TCRdb's version includes in-frame clones alone and lacks a portion of them. D and trimming were read from the DNA, whereas the V and J calls and clone size are those reported in that table. This sample yields about 370,000 clones, of which around 87% are seen a single time; around 1% belongs to the top ten. Cohort assignment relied on participant-reported clinical history. This clone turned up a few times. This CDR3 spans 11 amino acids. Unmatched junction bases numbered 2, after V lost 6 bases and J lost 7 bases. The germline V gene encodes CDR1 SNHLY and CDR2 FYNNEI.

The sequenced sample was PBMCs or T cells enriched from blood (not recorded which). The genes are TRBV2 and TRBJ1-2; 7 bases match TRBD1. This clonotype was obtained from a man aged 18 to 30 who had recovered from COVID-19. CDR3 loop: CASSDRVGYTF. In nucleotides, the CDR3 is TGTGCCAGCAGCGACAGGGTTGGCTACACCTTC.